This is a list of T cell receptor beta chains from one sample in a study of OX40 agonist ivuxolimab in advanced cancers. Only in-frame clones appear in the TCRdb table, and some are missing; sequencing was by immunoSEQ multiplex PCR. The sample records roughly 70,000 clones, roughly 83% being singletons. Sequenced material: CD4+ or CD8+ T cells sorted from blood, taken in a trial of the OX40 agonist ivuxolimab. Receptors originate from an adult with an advanced solid tumor such as melanoma, head and neck, liver or kidney cancer. CDR3s include the opening cysteine and the closing phenylalanine or tryptophan. Each record gives: V gene, J gene, clone size, CDR3 protein. Size tells how often a clone was seen (once, few, many) or the class of an expanded clone, and some rows leave it out.

TRBV2	TRBJ1-1	NA	CASSPGTANTEAFF
TRBV6-6	TRBJ2-7	NA	CASSYDGYEQYF
TRBV7-8	TRBJ1-2	NA	CASSLEHYGYTF
TRBV28	TRBJ1-1	NA	CASSFFQGSTEAFF
TRBV7-9	TRBJ1-4	NA	CASSPKGRMTNEKLFF
TRBV7-8	TRBJ2-7	NA	CASSLGGSLSYEQYF
TRBV7-9	TRBJ1-2	NA	CASSHPQQGYYGYTF
TRBV25-1	TRBJ1-3	NA	CASSPKGDRGRNTIYF
TRBV19	TRBJ2-7	once	CASSIRDLQGVEQYF
TRBV28	TRBJ2-1	NA	CASSSLGGRMNNEQFF
TRBV29-1	TRBJ1-3	NA	CSVGTASGNTIYF
TRBV4-3	TRBJ2-3	NA	CASSQDPPGAGATDTQYF
TRBV5-1	TRBJ2-7	NA	CASSLRPPGEQYF
TRBV30	TRBJ1-1	few	CAWRAFTGDFSGPNTEAFF
TRBV5-1	TRBJ1-1	NA	CASSVGTEAFF
TRBV28	TRBJ2-1	NA	CASSLFEIGSINEQFF
TRBV12-5	TRBJ2-7	NA	CASGQSGGASSYEQYF
TRBV19	TRBJ2-1	NA	CASSTPVDSYNEQFF
TRBV5-4	TRBJ1-2	NA	CASSGGRAKGYTF
TRBV4-3	TRBJ1-4	once	CASSQGGTGNEKLFF
TRBV5-1	TRBJ2-5	NA	CASTSRDSEETQYF
TRBV10-3	TRBJ2-3	NA	CSISGSRLGTDTQYF
TRBV6-1	TRBJ2-7	NA	CASRRGQGPYEQYF
TRBV27	TRBJ2-2	NA	CASRKKGQGGTGELFF
TRBV5-1	TRBJ2-5	NA	CASSQDRGPETQYF
TRBV9	TRBJ2-1	once	CASSVRGGKNEQFF
TRBV18	TRBJ1-5	once	CASSPQGHRNQPQHF
TRBV7-3	TRBJ2-7	NA	CASSLREGYEQYF
TRBV7-2	TRBJ1-5	NA	CASSLISGANQPQHF
TRBV9	TRBJ1-1	NA	CASSVEVNTEAFF
TRBV7-8	TRBJ2-3	NA	CASSSVAGGGTDTQYF
TRBV5-1	TRBJ1-4	NA	CASSPRTSETNEKLFF
TRBV7-2	TRBJ2-1	NA	CASSGGGAGNEQFF
TRBV7-9	TRBJ1-1	NA	CASSLSRLNTEAFF
TRBV18	TRBJ2-5	NA	CASSPQQGQETQYF
TRBV7-4	TRBJ2-7	NA	CASSLEGTSGRYEQYF
TRBV15	TRBJ2-7	few	CATSTRRTGREQYF
TRBV4-3	TRBJ2-3	NA	CASSLGTSGTSTDTQYF
TRBV7-3	TRBJ2-6	NA	CASSSVVGAGANVLTF
TRBV10-3	TRBJ1-5	NA	CAISESGRAEPQHF
TRBV23-1	TRBJ1-5	NA	CASSQNSSNQPQHF
TRBV6-1	TRBJ1-2	few	CASKEGEAAYYGYTF
TRBV10-3	TRBJ2-1	NA	CAISESKARTKTYNEQFF
TRBV6-1	TRBJ2-7	once	CASSPTDISGEQYF
TRBV6-1	TRBJ2-2	NA	CASSEQGQQAGELFF
TRBV11-3	TRBJ2-5	few	CASSLGSGGTQETQYF
TRBV6-5	TRBJ1-2	NA	CASSGGTGGTYGYTF